The 3 T cell receptor beta chains in this list originate from one sample, sequenced in a study of shared clonotypes between healthy human individuals (dated by TCRdb to about 2020). CD8 naive samples consisted of CD45RO-negative cells that were positively selected for CCR7, yielding a CD45RA+CCR7+ population without TemRA cells. Library preparation used the immunoSEQ multiplex PCR assay. The source is immuneACCESS, and TCRdb retained only in-frame sequences with V and J called. Part of the clones is not carried over; for the studies checked, unresolved V genes explain less than half of this, and the remainder is unexplained. A total of 2 million to 2.5 million clones appear in this sample, approximately 94% of them only once. The leading ten clones occupy 1.5% to 2% of the sample. The sequenced sample consisted of naive CD8+ T cells from PBMCs. The intended sense of this specimen's cell subset or site label: CD45RA+CCR7+. These receptors were taken from a man younger than 30 in good health. Some clones in this sample may be carry-over from other donors' samples.

This sequence joins TRBV7-9 and TRBJ2-1; 13 nucleotides line up with TRBD2. From germline, CDR1 is SEHNR and CDR2 FQNEAQ (reference sequence). The V and J ends lost 5 bases and 0 bases, in that order; junction bases with no gene match: 4. The CDR3 is 17 residues long. CDR3 DNA sequence: TGTGCCAGCAGCGCCCGGACTAGCGGGAGCTCCTACAATGAGCAGTTCTTC. Residues: CASSARTSGSSYNEQFF. Combining the CDR3 with reference TRBV7-9 and TRBJ2-1 gives the whole variable domain DTGVSQNPRHKITKRGQNVTFRCDPISEHNRLYWYRQTLGQGPEFLTYFQNEAQLEKSRLLSDRFSAERPKGSFSTLEIQRTEQGDSAMYLCASSARTSGSSYNEQFFGPGTRLTVL.

The chain recombines TRBV7-9 with TRBJ2-1, with 14 bases aligning to TRBD2. This CDR3 has 15 amino acids. The germline gives CDR1 SEHNR, CDR2 FQNEAQ (reference sequence). J was trimmed by 7 bases and V by 5 bases; bases with no gene match: 4. CDR3 loop: CASSARLAGGNEQFF. The CDR3 region has the DNA TGTGCCAGCAGCGCCCGACTAGCGGGAGGGAATGAGCAGTTCTTC.

The chain couples TRBV27 to TRBJ2-3; no clear D gene. Germline V gene sequence: CDR1 MNHEY, CDR2 SMNVEV (reference sequence). The CDR3 runs 12 residues. V gave up 7 bases and J gave up 2 bases, with 7 bases separating them. The CDR3 region has the DNA TGTGCCAGCATATCCTTCACAGATACGCAGTATTTT. This codes for CASISFTDTQYF.